This TCR beta chain derives from a study of blood T cells in healthy people across ages. Study context: Capturing about one barcoded beta molecule per two T cells was achieved by template switching.

The use of a sample-barcoded 5' primer and a J-beta primer mix characterized a second PCR of roughly 6 to 11 cycles. Using its own MiXCR run on the 5' RACE reads, TCRdb lists one record per CDR3 protein. The sample includes 1.5 million to 2 million distinct CDR3 sequences, about 28% of them seen just once. The V and J ends lost 0 bases and 2 bases respectively, with 12 bases between them. CDR3 length equals 15 residues. Germline CDR1 reads DFQATT; CDR2 reads SNEGSKA (reference sequence). Study findings and constraints: Older age coincided with a roughly linear decline in TCR beta diversity per million T cells.

A remark on this clonotype: Its antigen is still unknown.

Input material: blood. The sequence was obtained from a woman aged 30 to 39 in good health. The chain couples TRBV20-1 to TRBJ2-3; D unclear. Here the CDR3 reads CSARDPWSNTDTQYF. The CDR3, as DNA: TGCAGTGCTAGAGACCCTTGGTCGAACACAGATACGCAGTATTTT.